This TCR beta chain was captured in a study of sequential checkpoint blockade in melanoma. Study at large: First-line arms were nivolumab then ipilimumab, or the reverse, randomized 1:1. Each arm's sequence ended with maintenance nivolumab.

Described treatment: randomized to nivolumab then ipilimumab (arm A) or the reverse (arm B). DNA-damaging chemotherapy had not been given to any patient beforehand. PBMC sorting kept live CD3+CD8+ cells without CD19 or CD56. Clones were read by immunoSEQ multiplex PCR, and TCRdb kept only the in-frame ones, dropping some. The sample lists just under 20,000 clones; around 75% were seen once. The CDR3 totals 18 residues. J lost 0 bases, V lost 5 bases, and 10 bases had no gene match. Germline loops: CDR1 SGHVS, CDR2 FQNEAQ. This chain connects TRBV7-8 to TRBJ2-7; 13 bases are a match to TRBD2. Sequencing used CD8+ T cells sorted from blood (inferred from file names), obtained from a patient given nivolumab and ipilimumab in sequence. The receptor was derived from a human donor with melanoma. This CDR3 reads CASSARTSGSKSSYEQYF. CDR3 nucleotides: TGTGCCAGCAGCGCCCGGACTAGCGGGAGTAAAAGCTCCTACGAGCAGTACTTC.